This TCR beta chain is drawn from a study of T cell responses to AZD1222 COVID-19 vaccine. Produced via immunoSEQ multiplex PCR; TCRdb's table is partial and in-frame only. The profile shows about 110,000 clones, about 92% of them singletons. Study-level results: Seropositivity was recorded at baseline in only six AZD1222 recipients.

With regard to this clone: Its antigen is still unknown.

Germline V CDR1 and CDR2: MNHEY, SMNVEV (reference sequence). Trimming took off 5 bases at V and 2 bases at J, with 12 bases between the two ends. This CDR3 has 14 amino acids. The TCR originated in an adult who received the AZD1222 COVID-19 vaccine. Sequences were derived from peripheral blood, sampled 28 days after the second AZD1222 dose. The J gene is TRBJ1-2, the V gene TRBV27, with D maybe TRBD1 (6 bases). The DNA of the CDR3 is TGTGCCAGCAGTCCAGAAGGGACAAACTATGGCTACACCTTC. This codes for CASSPEGTNYGYTF.